A selection of T cell receptor beta chains follows, all from one sample in a study of T cell clonotyping in hematopoietic cell transplantation. This table comes from immunoSEQ multiplex PCR, and its TCRdb copy is limited to in-frame clones, with some not included. This sample has roughly 44,000 clones, with 95% found just once. What was sequenced was peripheral blood mononuclear cells. Receptors were obtained from a man aged 25 to 40 in good health. Some clones in this sample may be carry-over from other donors' samples. Each CDR3 is given with its conserved first and last residue. D genes are given only for firm matches. Clone size, where shown, is once, few, many, or a class for clones that have expanded.

NA,TRBJ2-4,16,TRBV5-6,NA,CASSEFAQRAKNIQYF,TGTGCCAGCAGCGAATTCGCCCAGCGGGCCAAAAACATTCAGTACTTC
NA,TRBJ1-5,15,TRBV30,NA,CAWNLGDFTNQPQHF,TGTGCCTGGAACCTTGGGGACTTTACCAATCAGCCCCAGCATTTT
NA,TRBJ1-3,16,TRBV5-1,NA,CASSRDSGTLGNTIYF,TGCGCCAGCAGCAGGGACTCCGGGACACTAGGAAACACCATATATTTT
NA,TRBJ1-1,15,TRBV2,NA,CASSVLATGFPEAFF,TGTGCCAGCAGTGTATTAGCTACAGGGTTTCCTGAAGCTTTCTTT
NA,TRBJ1-5,15,TRBV19,NA,CASSIVPGARQPQHF,TGTGCCAGTAGTATAGTACCGGGGGCGCGTCAGCCCCAGCATTTT
NA,TRBJ1-3,16,TRBV10-3,NA,CAISEPGTGSGNTIYF,TGTGCCATCAGTGAGCCTGGGACGGGCTCTGGAAACACCATATATTTT
NA,TRBJ2-7,15,TRBV7-2,few,CASSLSRGGSYEQYF,TGTGCCAGCAGCCTTTCCCGGGGCGGATCCTACGAGCAGTACTTC
NA,TRBJ2-7,15,TRBV7-9,NA,CASSFVVGGNYEQYF,TGTGCCAGCAGCTTTGTCGTAGGCGGGAACTACGAGCAGTACTTC
NA,TRBJ2-5,13,TRBV6-4,NA,CASSDLQEETQYF,TGTGCCAGCAGTGACCTACAGGAAGAGACCCAGTACTTC
NA,TRBJ2-7,14,TRBV5-5,NA,CASSSPRDEYEQYF,TGTGCCAGCAGCTCCCCCCGTGACGAGTACGAGCAGTACTTC
NA,TRBJ2-5,12,TRBV7-9,once,CASRTEQETQYF,TGTGCCAGCAGGACGGAACAAGAGACCCAGTACTTC
NA,TRBJ2-7,12,TRBV6-1,NA,CASSATAYEQYF,TGTGCCAGCAGTGCGACAGCCTACGAGCAGTACTTC
NA,TRBJ2-7,12,TRBV9,NA,CASSVTGGEQYF,TGTGCCAGCAGCGTCACGGGTGGGGAGCAGTACTTC